This is a list of T cell receptor beta chains from one sample in a study of control samples from healthy donors and cancer patients. Profiled with immunoSEQ multiplex PCR; TCRdb holds only in-frame clones, not every one. The sample has 100,000 to 150,000 clones; less than 95% are singletons. Material for sequencing was blood. The receptor set was obtained from a man younger than 35 in good health. Both conserved end residues are part of each CDR3. A D gene is named only where the DNA matches it firmly. Size is omitted from some rows. Given values are once, few, many or a class for expanded clones.

TRBV6-1	-	TRBJ1-4	-	TGTGCCAGCAGTGGGATCGACGGAACCTATAATGAAAAACTGTTTTTT	CASSGIDGTYNEKLFF
TRBV9	once	TRBJ1-2	TRBD1	TGTGCCAGCAGCCCAGGCTGGGACAGGGTGGAATATGGCTACACCTTC	CASSPGWDRVEYGYTF
TRBV5-1	-	TRBJ1-2	TRBD1	TGCGCCAGCAGCTTCCGGGACAGGTCAGACCATGGCTACACCTTC	CASSFRDRSDHGYTF
TRBV5-1	once	TRBJ1-1	TRBD1	TGCGCCAGCAGCTTCGCCGGGACAGGGGAGGCTGAAGCTTTCTTT	CASSFAGTGEAEAFF
TRBV5-1	-	TRBJ2-3	TRBD2	TGCGCCAGCACGGGACTAGCGGGGGGGAACACAGATACGCAGTATTTT	CASTGLAGGNTDTQYF
TRBV5-6	few	TRBJ2-1	TRBD2	TGTGCCAGCAGCTTAGGGAGACTAGCGCCCTACAATGAGCAGTTCTTC	CASSLGRLAPYNEQFF
TRBV9	-	TRBJ1-3	-	TGTGCCAGCAGCGTAGAGGAGTGGTACTCTGGAAACACCATATATTTT	CASSVEEWYSGNTIYF
TRBV7-2	-	TRBJ2-7	-	TGTGCCAGCAGCCCCGAGGCGGGGCGAGGCGAGCAGTACTTC	CASSPEAGRGEQYF
TRBV5-5	-	TRBJ2-5	-	TGTGCCAGCAGCTTCTGGGGGGGGCAGGAGACCCAGTACTTC	CASSFWGGQETQYF
TRBV6-5	-	TRBJ2-1	-	TGTGCCAGCAAGCGATACAATGAGCAGTTCTTC	CASKRYNEQFF
TRBV5-1	few	TRBJ2-3	-	TGCGCCAGCAGCTTAAATCGTCCGGCAGATACGCAGTATTTT	CASSLNRPADTQYF
TRBV7-2	-	TRBJ1-5	TRBD1	TGTGCCAGCAGCCCAGGGACAGGAGACAATCAGCCCCAGCATTTT	CASSPGTGDNQPQHF
TRBV12-3/TRBV12-4	once	TRBJ2-3	-	TGTGCCAGCAGCGACCGGGCCCCAGATACGCAGTATTTT	CASSDRAPDTQYF
TRBV5-1	-	TRBJ2-1	TRBD2	TGCGCCAGCAGCTTCAGGACTAGCGGGGGGGCTTACAATGAGCAGTTCTTC	CASSFRTSGGAYNEQFF
TRBV30	-	TRBJ1-3	-	TGTGCCTGGAGTAACGTCGCTGGAAACACCATATATTTT	CAWSNVAGNTIYF
TRBV5-6	-	TRBJ1-2	-	TGTGCCAGCAGCTTGATTCAGGGCCACTATGGCTACACCTTC	CASSLIQGHYGYTF
TRBV5-1	-	TRBJ2-1	TRBD1	TGCGCCAGCAGCTTAAGGACAGGGGGTCGGGATGAGCAGTTCTTC	CASSLRTGGRDEQFF
TRBV2	-	TRBJ1-1	-	TGTGCCAGTACTAGGGTCTTCACTGAAGCTTTCTTT	CASTRVFTEAFF
TRBV5-6	once	TRBJ2-3	-	TGTGCCAGCAGCAGGAGGGACGCAGATACGCAGTATTTT	CASSRRDADTQYF
TRBV5-6	-	TRBJ1-2	-	TGTGCCAGCAGCTTTGGGCAGGGAGGCTATGGCTACACCTTC	CASSFGQGGYGYTF
TRBV6-5	-	TRBJ1-5	TRBD1	TGTGCCAGCAGCTTGGGACAGGGAGGCAATCAGCCCCAGCATTTT	CASSLGQGGNQPQHF
TRBV7-9	-	TRBJ2-2	TRBD2	TGTGCCAGCAGCCCAAACCTAGCGGACCGACTCTCGAACACCGGGGAGCTGTTTTTT	CASSPNLADRLSNTGELFF
TRBV6-4	-	TRBJ1-1	TRBD1	TGTGCCAGCAGCACAGGGGTGAACACTGAAGCTTTCTTT	CASSTGVNTEAFF